The present entry profiles one T cell receptor beta chain with its context. Its antigen is unidentified. The sample comes from a study of shared clonotypes between healthy human individuals. Study findings and constraints: Depth was large, yet rarefaction showed that sorted-subset sequencing was incomplete.

The J segment lost 9 bases and the V segment lost 1 base, leaving 4 bases of the junction unmatched. Germline V gene sequence: CDR1 SGHTA, CDR2 FQGNSA. This CDR3 comprises 15 residues. Produced via immunoSEQ multiplex PCR; TCRdb's table is partial and in-frame only. The data show 2,500,000 or so clones, approximately 92% seen once. The rearrangement uses TRBV7-2 and TRBJ2-1; 12 nucleotides agree with TRBD2. Sequenced sample: naive CD4+ T cells sorted from blood. Subset indicated: CD45RA+ positively selected. The source of this sequence is a man aged 18 to 29 in good health. In DNA, the CDR3 is TGTGCCAGCAGCTTAGGACTAGCGGGAGCTATTGAGCAGTTCTTC. It yields the protein CASSLGLAGAIEQFF.